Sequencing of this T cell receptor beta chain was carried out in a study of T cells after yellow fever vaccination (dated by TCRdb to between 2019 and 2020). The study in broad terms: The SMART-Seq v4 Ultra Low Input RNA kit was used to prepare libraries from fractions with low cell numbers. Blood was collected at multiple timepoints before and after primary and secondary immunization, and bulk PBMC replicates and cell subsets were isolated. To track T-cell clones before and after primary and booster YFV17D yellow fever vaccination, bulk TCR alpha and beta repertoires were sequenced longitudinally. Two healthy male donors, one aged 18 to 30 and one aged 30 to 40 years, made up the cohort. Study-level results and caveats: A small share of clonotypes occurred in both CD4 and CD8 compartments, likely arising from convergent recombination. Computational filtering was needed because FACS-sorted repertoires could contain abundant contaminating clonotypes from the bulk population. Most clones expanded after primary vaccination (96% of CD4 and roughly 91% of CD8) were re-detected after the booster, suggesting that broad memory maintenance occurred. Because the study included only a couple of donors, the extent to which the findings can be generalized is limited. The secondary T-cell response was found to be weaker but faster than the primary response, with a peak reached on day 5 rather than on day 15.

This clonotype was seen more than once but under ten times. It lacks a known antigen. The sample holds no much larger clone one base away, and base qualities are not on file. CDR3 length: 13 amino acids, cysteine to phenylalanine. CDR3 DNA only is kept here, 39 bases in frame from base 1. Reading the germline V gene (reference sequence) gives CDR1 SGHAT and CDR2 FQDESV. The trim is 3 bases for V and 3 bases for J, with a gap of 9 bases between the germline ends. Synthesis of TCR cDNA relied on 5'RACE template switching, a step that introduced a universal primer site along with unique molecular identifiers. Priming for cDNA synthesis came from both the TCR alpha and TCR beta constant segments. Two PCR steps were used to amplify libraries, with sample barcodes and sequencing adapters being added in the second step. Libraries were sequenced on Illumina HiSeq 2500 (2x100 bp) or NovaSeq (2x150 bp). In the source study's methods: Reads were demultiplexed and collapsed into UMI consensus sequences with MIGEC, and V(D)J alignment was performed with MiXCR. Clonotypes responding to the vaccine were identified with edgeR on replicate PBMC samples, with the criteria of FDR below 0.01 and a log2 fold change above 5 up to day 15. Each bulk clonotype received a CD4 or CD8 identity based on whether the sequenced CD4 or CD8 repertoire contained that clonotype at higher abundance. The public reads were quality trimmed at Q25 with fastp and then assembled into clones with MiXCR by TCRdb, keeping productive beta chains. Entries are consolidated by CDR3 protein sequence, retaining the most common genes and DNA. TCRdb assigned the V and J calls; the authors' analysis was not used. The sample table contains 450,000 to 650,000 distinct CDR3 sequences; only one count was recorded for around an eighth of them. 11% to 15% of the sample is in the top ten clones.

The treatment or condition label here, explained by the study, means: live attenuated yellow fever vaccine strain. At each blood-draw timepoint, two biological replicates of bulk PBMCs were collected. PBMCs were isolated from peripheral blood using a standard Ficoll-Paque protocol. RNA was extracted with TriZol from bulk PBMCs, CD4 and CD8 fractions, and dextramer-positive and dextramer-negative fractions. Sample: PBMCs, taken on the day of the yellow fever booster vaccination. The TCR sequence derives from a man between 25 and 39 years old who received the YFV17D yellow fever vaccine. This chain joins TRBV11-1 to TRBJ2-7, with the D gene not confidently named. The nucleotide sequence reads TGTGCCAGCAGCTTCGAACAAATCTACGAGCAGTACTTC. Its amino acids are CASSFEQIYEQYF.